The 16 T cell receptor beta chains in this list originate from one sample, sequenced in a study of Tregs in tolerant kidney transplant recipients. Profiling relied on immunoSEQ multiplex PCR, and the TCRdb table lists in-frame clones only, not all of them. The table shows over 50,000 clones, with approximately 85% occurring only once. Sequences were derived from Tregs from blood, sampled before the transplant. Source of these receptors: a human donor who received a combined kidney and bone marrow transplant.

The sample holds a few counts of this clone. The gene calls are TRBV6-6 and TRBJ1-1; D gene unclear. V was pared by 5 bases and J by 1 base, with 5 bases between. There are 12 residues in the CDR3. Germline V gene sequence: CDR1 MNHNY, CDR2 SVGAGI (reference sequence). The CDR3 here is CASSGKNTEAFF. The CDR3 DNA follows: TGTGCCAGCAGTGGGAAGAACACTGAAGCTTTCTTT.

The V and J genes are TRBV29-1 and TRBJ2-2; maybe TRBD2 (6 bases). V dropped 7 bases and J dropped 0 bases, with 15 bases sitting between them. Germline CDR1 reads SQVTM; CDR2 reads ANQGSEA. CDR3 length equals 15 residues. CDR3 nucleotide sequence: TGCAGCGCCTCTTACCTAGCGCCGAACACCGGGGAGCTGTTTTTT. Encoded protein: CSASYLAPNTGELFF.

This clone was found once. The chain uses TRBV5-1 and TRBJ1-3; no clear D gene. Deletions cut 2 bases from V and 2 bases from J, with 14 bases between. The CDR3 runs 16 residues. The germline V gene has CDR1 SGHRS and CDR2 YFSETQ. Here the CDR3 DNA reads TGCGCCAGCAGCTTAGGAGGGAAGACCGCTGGAAACACCATATATTTT. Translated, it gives CASSLGGKTAGNTIYF.

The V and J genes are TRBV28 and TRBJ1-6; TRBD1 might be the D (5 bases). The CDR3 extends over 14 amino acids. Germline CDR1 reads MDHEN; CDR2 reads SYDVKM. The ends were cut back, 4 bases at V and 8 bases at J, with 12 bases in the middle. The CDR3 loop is CASSYSGFYSPLHF. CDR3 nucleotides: TGTGCCAGCAGTTATTCAGGGTTTTATTCACCCCTCCACTTT.

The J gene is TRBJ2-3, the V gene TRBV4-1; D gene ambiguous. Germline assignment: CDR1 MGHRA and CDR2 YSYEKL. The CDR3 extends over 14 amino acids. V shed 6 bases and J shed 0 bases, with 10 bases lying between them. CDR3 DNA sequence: TGCGCCAGCAGGGTCGCCGCTAGCACAGATACGCAGTATTTT. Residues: CASRVAASTDTQYF.

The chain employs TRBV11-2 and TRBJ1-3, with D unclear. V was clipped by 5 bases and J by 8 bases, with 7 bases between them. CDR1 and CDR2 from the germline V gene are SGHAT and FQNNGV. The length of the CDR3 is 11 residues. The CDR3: CASSARDTIYF. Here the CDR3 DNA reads TGTGCCAGCAGCGCCCGGGACACCATATATTTT.

The CDR3 region has the DNA TGTGCCAGCACCAAATTCTGGGGAGCAGATACGCAGTATTTT. Protein sequence: CASTKFWGADTQYF. This chain connects TRBV27 to TRBJ2-3; D is perhaps TRBD2 (5 bases). The CDR3 length is 14 residues. CDR1 is MNHEY, CDR2 SMNVEV, per germline (reference sequence). V was shortened by 7 bases and J by 4 bases, with 15 bases between the two germline ends.

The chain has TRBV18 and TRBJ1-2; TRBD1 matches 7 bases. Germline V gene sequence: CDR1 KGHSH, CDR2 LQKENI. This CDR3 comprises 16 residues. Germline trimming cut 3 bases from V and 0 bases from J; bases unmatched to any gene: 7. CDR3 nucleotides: TGTGCCAGCTCACCGTCACAGGGGTTGGCTAACTATGGCTACACCTTC. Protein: CASSPSQGLANYGYTF. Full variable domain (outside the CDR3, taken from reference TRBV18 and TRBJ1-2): NAGVMQNPRHLVRRRGQEARLRCSPMKGHSHVYWYRQLPEEGLKFMVYLQKENIIDESGMPKERFSAEFPKEGPSILRIQQVVRGDSAAYFCASSPSQGLANYGYTFGSGTRLTVV.

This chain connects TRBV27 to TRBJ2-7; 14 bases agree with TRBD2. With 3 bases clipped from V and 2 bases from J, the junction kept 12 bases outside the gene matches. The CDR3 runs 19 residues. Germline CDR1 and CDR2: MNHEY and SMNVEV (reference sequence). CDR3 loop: CASSLSTSGRARGTYEQYF. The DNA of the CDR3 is TGTGCCAGCAGTTTGTCGACTAGCGGGAGGGCCAGGGGGACCTACGAGCAGTACTTC.

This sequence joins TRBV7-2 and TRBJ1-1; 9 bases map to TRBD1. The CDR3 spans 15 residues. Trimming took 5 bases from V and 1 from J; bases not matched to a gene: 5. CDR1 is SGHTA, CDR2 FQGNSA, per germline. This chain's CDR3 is CASSLTTGGNTEAFF. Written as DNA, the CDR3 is TGTGCCAGCAGCCTTACGACAGGGGGGAACACTGAAGCTTTCTTT.

The CDR3 loop reads CAIRGDVMTSGRPGELFF. The DNA of the CDR3 is TGTGCCATCAGGGGGGACGTCATGACTAGCGGGAGGCCCGGGGAGCTGTTTTTT. The V call is TRBV10-3, the J call TRBJ2-2; TRBD2 matches 13 bases. Looked up from germline, CDR1 is ENHRY and CDR2 is SYGVKD. This CDR3 is 18 amino acids long. After removal of 6 bases from V and 6 bases from J, the junction contained 13 bases not matched to a gene.

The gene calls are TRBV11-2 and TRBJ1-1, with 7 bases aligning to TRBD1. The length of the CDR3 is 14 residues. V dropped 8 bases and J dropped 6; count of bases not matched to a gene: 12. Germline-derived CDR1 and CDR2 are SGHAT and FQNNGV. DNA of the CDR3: TGTGCCAGCGCCCGGGAGGGGGCATTGGCTGAAGCTTTCTTT. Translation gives CASAREGALAEAFF.

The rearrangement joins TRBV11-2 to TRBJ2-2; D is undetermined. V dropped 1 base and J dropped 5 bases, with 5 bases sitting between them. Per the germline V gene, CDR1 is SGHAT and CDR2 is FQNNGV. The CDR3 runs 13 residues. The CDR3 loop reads CASSLAVTGELFF. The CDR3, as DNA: TGTGCCAGCAGCTTAGCCGTGACCGGGGAGCTGTTTTTT.

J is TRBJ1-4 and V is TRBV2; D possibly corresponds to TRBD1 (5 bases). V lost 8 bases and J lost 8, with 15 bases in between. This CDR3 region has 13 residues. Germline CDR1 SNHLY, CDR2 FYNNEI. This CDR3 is CASGGARGEKLFF. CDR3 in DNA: TGTGCCAGCGGGGGAGCCCGGGGGGAAAAACTGTTTTTT.

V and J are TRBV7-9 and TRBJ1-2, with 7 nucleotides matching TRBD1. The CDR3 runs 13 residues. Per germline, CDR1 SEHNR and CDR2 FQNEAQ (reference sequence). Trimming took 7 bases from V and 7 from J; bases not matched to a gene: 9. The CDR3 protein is CASNDRDRGGYTF. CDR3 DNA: TGTGCCAGCAACGACAGGGATAGGGGTGGCTACACCTTC. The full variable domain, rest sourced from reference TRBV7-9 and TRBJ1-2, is DTGVSQNPRHKITKRGQNVTFRCDPISEHNRLYWYRQTLGQGPEFLTYFQNEAQLEKSRLLSDRFSAERPKGSFSTLEIQRTEQGDSAMYLCASNDRDRGGYTFGSGTRLTVV.

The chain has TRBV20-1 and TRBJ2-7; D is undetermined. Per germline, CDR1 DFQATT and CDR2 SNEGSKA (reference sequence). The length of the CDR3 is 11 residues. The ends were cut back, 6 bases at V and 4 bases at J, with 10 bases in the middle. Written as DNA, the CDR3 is TGCAGTGCGGTCGGCGGATACGAGCAGTACTTC. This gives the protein CSAVGGYEQYF.